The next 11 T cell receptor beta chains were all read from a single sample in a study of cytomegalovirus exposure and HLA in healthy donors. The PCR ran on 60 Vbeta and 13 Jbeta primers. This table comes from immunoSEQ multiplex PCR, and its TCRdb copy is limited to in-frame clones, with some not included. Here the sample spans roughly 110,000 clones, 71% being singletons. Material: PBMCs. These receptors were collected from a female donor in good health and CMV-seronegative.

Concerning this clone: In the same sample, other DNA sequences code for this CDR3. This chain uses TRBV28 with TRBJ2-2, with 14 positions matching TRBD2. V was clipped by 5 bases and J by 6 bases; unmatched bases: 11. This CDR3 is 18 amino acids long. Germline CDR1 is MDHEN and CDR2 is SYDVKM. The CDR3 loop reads CASSPSPGTSGSAGELFF. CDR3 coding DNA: TGTGCCAGCAGTCCCTCCCCCGGGACTAGCGGGAGTGCCGGGGAGCTGTTTTTT.

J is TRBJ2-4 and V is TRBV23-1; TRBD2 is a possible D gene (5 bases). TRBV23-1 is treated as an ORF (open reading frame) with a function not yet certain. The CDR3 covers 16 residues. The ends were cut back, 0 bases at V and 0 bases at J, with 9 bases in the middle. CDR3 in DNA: TGCGCCAGCAGTCAATCGGTGGACTTAGCCAAAAACATTCAGTACTTC. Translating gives CASSQSVDLAKNIQYF.

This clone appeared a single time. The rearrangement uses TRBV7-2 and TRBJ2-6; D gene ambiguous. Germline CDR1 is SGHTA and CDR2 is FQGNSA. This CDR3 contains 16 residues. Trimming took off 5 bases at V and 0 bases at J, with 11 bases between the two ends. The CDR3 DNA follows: TGTGCCAGCAGCCCCCAGGTGTTCTCTGGGGCCAACGTCCTGACTTTC. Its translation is CASSPQVFSGANVLTF.

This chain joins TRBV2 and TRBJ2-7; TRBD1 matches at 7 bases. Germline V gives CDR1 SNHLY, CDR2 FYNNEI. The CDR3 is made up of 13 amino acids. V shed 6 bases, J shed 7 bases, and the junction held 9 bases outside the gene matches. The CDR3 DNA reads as TGTGCCAGCAGGAGGCAGGGGGTTTGGGAGCAGTACTTC. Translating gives CASRRQGVWEQYF.

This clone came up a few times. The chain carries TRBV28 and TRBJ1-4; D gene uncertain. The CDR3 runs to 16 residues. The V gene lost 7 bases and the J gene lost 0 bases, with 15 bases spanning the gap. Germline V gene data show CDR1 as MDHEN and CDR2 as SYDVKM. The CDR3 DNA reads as TGTGCCAGCATCTACCACGCAAGTGCAACTAATGAAAAACTGTTTTTT. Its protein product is CASIYHASATNEKLFF. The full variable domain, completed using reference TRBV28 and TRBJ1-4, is DVKVTQSSRYLVKRTGEKVFLECVQDMDHENMFWYRQDPGLGLRLIYFSYDVKMKEKGDIPEGYSVSREKKERFSLILESASTNQTSMYLCASIYHASATNEKLFFGSGTQLSVL.

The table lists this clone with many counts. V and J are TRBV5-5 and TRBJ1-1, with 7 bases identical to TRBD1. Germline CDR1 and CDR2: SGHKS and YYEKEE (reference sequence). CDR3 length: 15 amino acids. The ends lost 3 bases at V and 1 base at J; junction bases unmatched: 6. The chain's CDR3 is CASSSGQVANTEAFF. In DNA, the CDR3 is TGTGCCAGCAGCTCCGGACAGGTAGCGAACACTGAAGCTTTCTTT.

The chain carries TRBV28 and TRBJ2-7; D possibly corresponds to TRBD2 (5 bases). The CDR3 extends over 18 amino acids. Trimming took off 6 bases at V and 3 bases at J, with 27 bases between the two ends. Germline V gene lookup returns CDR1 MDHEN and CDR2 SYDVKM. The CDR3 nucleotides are TGTGCCAGCAGCCCCCCTAAGCGGTTGGGCGGTCAAAACTACGAGCAGTACTTC. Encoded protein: CASSPPKRLGGQNYEQYF.

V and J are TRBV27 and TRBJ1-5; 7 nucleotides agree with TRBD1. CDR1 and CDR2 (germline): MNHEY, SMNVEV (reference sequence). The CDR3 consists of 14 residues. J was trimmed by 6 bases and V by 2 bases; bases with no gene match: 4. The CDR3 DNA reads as TGTGCCAGCAGTTTAAAGGGGGCTGGTCAGCCCCAGCATTTT. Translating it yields CASSLKGAGQPQHF.

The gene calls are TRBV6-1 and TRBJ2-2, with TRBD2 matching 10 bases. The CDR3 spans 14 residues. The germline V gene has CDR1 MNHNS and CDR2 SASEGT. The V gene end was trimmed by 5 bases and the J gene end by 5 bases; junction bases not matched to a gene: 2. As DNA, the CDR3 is TGTGCCAGCAGTTATAGCGGGAGGACCGGGGAGCTGTTTTTT. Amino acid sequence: CASSYSGRTGELFF.

CDR3 sequence: CASSLGGNAFEQFF. CDR3 DNA sequence: TGTGCCAGCAGTTTGGGCGGGAATGCTTTCGAGCAGTTCTTC. The genes are TRBV6-5 and TRBJ2-1, with D tentatively TRBD2 (6 bases). Trimming left V 4 bases short and J 10 bases short, with 17 bases between. The germline V gene encodes CDR1 MNHEY and CDR2 SVGAGI. There are 14 residues in the CDR3.

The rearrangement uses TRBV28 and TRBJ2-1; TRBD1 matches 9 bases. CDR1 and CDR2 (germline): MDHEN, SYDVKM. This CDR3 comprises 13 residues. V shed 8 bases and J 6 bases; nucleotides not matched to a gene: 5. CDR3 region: CASHRDRVNEQFF. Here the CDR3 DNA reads TGTGCCAGCCACAGGGACAGGGTCAATGAGCAGTTCTTC.